These 27 T cell receptor beta chains originate from one sample sequenced in a study of T cells in localized non-small cell lung cancer. Measured with immunoSEQ multiplex PCR; TCRdb has only the in-frame clones, and not every one. Of about 78,000 clones listed, 84% are singletons. Material: peripheral blood, obtained before any cancer treatment. Receptors originate from a man between 40 and 75 years old with stage I lung adenocarcinoma.

This clone was seen a few times. This sequence joins TRBV6-6 and TRBJ2-7; 8 positions agree with TRBD2. From germline, CDR1 is MNHNY and CDR2 SVGAGI (reference sequence). CDR3 size: 14 residues. Trimming at V came to 4 bases and at J to 4 bases, leaving 6 bases not matched to a gene. CDR3 amino acids: CASSFPGGHYEQYF. CDR3 in DNA: TGTGCCAGCAGTTTCCCGGGGGGGCATTACGAGCAGTACTTC.

Here the CDR3 reads CASSLAGQGAIGYYGYTF. Written as DNA, the CDR3 is TGTGCCAGCAGCTTAGCGGGGCAGGGGGCGATAGGGTACTATGGCTACACCTTC. V is TRBV7-9 and J is TRBJ1-2; TRBD1 agrees at 8 bases. Germline V gene lookup returns CDR1 SEHNR and CDR2 FQNEAQ (reference sequence). V lost 0 bases and J lost 3; bases outside the gene matches: 12. The CDR3 contains 18 residues.

The chain joins TRBV6-5 to TRBJ2-1, with D maybe TRBD2 (6 bases). The V and J ends lost 8 bases and 6 bases respectively, with 14 bases between them. CDR1 MNHEY and CDR2 SVGAGI come from the germline V gene. The CDR3 totals 13 residues. The CDR3 here is CASSRDFPNEQFF. The CDR3, as DNA: TGTGCCAGCTCTCGGGACTTCCCCAATGAGCAGTTCTTC.

CDR3 in amino acids: CASSPRYNEQFF. CDR3 nucleotides: TGTGCCAGCAGCCCACGTTACAATGAGCAGTTCTTC. This rearrangement joins TRBV11-2 to TRBJ2-1; D is ambiguous. Trimming cost V 5 bases and J 4 bases, with 6 bases left between them. Germline V gene data show CDR1 as SGHAT and CDR2 as FQNNGV. This CDR3 is 12 amino acids long.

This chain uses TRBV5-1 with TRBJ1-1; D gene uncertain. Between the trimmed V and J ends, which lost 2 bases and 1 base, there was a span of 9 bases. Germline-derived CDR1 and CDR2 are SGHRS and YFSETQ. This CDR3 is built from 14 residues. CDR3: CASSLGLANTEAFF. In DNA, the CDR3 is TGCGCCAGCAGCTTAGGACTCGCGAACACTGAAGCTTTCTTT.

J is TRBJ2-7 and V is TRBV6-5; maybe TRBD1 (5 bases). This CDR3 has 12 amino acids. Trimming shortened V by 7 bases and J by 0 bases, and 7 bases separated the two germline ends. CDR1 and CDR2 from the germline V gene are MNHEY and SVGAGI. The CDR3 region has the DNA TGTGCCAGCATGACAGCCTCCTACGAGCAGTACTTC. This gives the protein CASMTASYEQYF.

The rearrangement links TRBV18 to TRBJ1-2, with D possibly being TRBD1 (6 bases). The germline CDR1 and CDR2 sequences are KGHSH and LQKENI. The CDR3 sequence is 16 residues long. With 5 bases removed from V and 4 bases from J, the gap between germline ends came to 20 bases. CDR3 sequence reads: CASSNFRGRAGYGYTF. The CDR3, as DNA: TGTGCCAGCTCAAATTTCAGGGGCCGAGCTGGCTATGGCTACACCTTC.

The V gene is TRBV28, the J gene TRBJ1-2; a possible D gene is TRBD1 (6 bases). The CDR3 is 16 amino acids. Germline V gene sequence: CDR1 MDHEN, CDR2 SYDVKM. Trimming cost V 3 bases and J 2 bases, with 16 bases left between them. CDR3 DNA: TGTGCCAGCAGTTTCCCCCAGTTTGGGGGCAACTATGGCTACACCTTC. As protein: CASSFPQFGGNYGYTF.

Written as DNA, the CDR3 is TGTGCCAGCAGCCTATCCCCGGGACTAGCGGGGAGCACAGATACGCAGTATTTT. This encodes CASSLSPGLAGSTDTQYF. V is TRBV14 and J is TRBJ2-3; TRBD2 matches at 13 bases. V lost 4 bases, J lost 0 bases, and 7 bases stayed unmatched. The CDR3 covers 18 residues. Germline V gene sequence: CDR1 SGHDN, CDR2 FVKESK.

The count of this clone is one. The chain has TRBV7-8 and TRBJ1-4; D ambiguous. The CDR3 has 14 residues. Germline CDR1 and CDR2: SGHVS and FQNEAQ. V lost 5 bases to trimming and J lost 2 bases, with 9 bases between them. CDR3 protein: CASSPAHTNEKLFF. CDR3 sequence (DNA): TGTGCCAGCAGCCCAGCTCATACTAATGAAAAACTGTTTTTT.

The table lists this clone with a few counts. The genes are TRBV25-1 and TRBJ2-2; weak D call: TRBD2 (6 bases). The CDR3 contains 17 residues. Per germline, CDR1 MGHDK and CDR2 SYGVNS. The V end lost 0 bases, the J end lost 1 base, and 12 bases lay between the germline ends. The CDR3 reads CASSEYRAGRNTGELFF. CDR3 nucleotide sequence: TGTGCCAGCAGTGAATATAGGGCCGGGAGGAACACCGGGGAGCTGTTTTTT.

The chain couples TRBV5-6 to TRBJ2-7; TRBD1 might be the D (5 bases). Trimming removed 2 bases at V and 6 bases at J, with 18 bases between. Germline lookup yields CDR1 SGHDT and CDR2 YYEEEE. The CDR3 consists of 15 residues. CDR3 amino acids: CASSLRAGKVAEQYF. Written as DNA, the CDR3 is TGTGCCAGCAGCTTAAGGGCAGGGAAGGTGGCCGAGCAGTACTTC.

The chain uses TRBV19 and TRBJ2-7; 8 nucleotides line up with TRBD1. V lost 3 bases and J lost 4; bases outside the gene matches: 8. The CDR3 is 15 amino acids. The germline V gene encodes CDR1 LNHDA and CDR2 SQIVND (reference sequence). The CDR3 spells CASSIGGTGPYEQYF. The DNA for the CDR3 is TGTGCCAGTAGTATCGGTGGGACAGGCCCTTACGAGCAGTACTTC.

The sample holds one count of this clone. The V gene is TRBV6-5, the J gene TRBJ2-7; 14 nucleotides align to TRBD2. The CDR3 covers 14 residues. Germline values: CDR1 MNHEY, CDR2 SVGAGI. The junction had 6 bases not matched to a gene; V was cut back by 5 bases and J by 9 bases. Written as DNA, the CDR3 is TGTGCCAGCAGTCCGACTAGCGGGGGGGCGGTGCAGTACTTC. This gives the protein CASSPTSGGAVQYF.

This rearrangement joins TRBV6-5 to TRBJ1-1; 8 bases map to TRBD1. CDR1 and CDR2 (germline): MNHEY, SVGAGI. Germline trimming cut 0 bases from V and 1 base from J; bases unmatched to any gene: 4. CDR3 length: 16 residues. This CDR3 is CASSYSTGVGNTEAFF. The CDR3 nucleotides read TGTGCCAGCAGTTACTCGACAGGGGTGGGGAACACTGAAGCTTTCTTT.

The rearrangement uses TRBV19 and TRBJ2-3; the D gene is possibly TRBD1 (5 bases). The length of the CDR3 is 12 residues. Germline CDR1 is LNHDA and CDR2 is SQIVND (reference sequence). Trimming cost V 5 bases and J 9 bases, with 12 bases left between them. The CDR3 protein is CASSEQVETQYF. CDR3 nucleotides: TGTGCCAGTAGTGAACAGGTGGAGACGCAGTATTTT.

The J gene is TRBJ2-6, the V gene TRBV19, with 7 positions matching TRBD1. V shed 5 bases, J shed 3 bases, and the junction held 4 bases outside the gene matches. The CDR3 is made up of 15 amino acids. Germline V gene data show CDR1 as LNHDA and CDR2 as SQIVND (reference sequence). DNA of the CDR3: TGTGCCAGTAGTGAGAGGGGGCTTGGGGCCAACGTCCTGACTTTC. It encodes CASSERGLGANVLTF.

The chain combines TRBV28 with TRBJ2-7, with a weak D call TRBD2 (6 bases). There are 16 residues in the CDR3. The V end was cut by 3 bases, the J end by 0 bases, with 15 bases between. Per the germline V gene, CDR1 is MDHEN and CDR2 is SYDVKM. The DNA for the CDR3 is TGTGCCAGCAGTTTGTCGGCGGGAATGAACTCCTACGAGCAGTACTTC. Translation gives CASSLSAGMNSYEQYF.

The gene calls are TRBV4-3 and TRBJ2-3; 8 nucleotides agree with TRBD1. Per the germline V gene, CDR1 is LGHNA and CDR2 is YSLEER. V shed 1 base and J 5 bases; nucleotides not matched to a gene: 11. This CDR3 is 17 amino acids long. The DNA for the CDR3 is TGCGCCAGCAGCCAAGGGGCCGGACAGGGTGAGGGAGATACGCAGTATTTT. This encodes CASSQGAGQGEGDTQYF.

This chain links TRBV2 with TRBJ2-1; 11 positions match TRBD2. Looked up from germline, CDR1 is SNHLY and CDR2 is FYNNEI. Trimming cost V 6 bases and J 9 bases; bases outside gene matches: 10. The CDR3 loop spans 15 amino acids. The CDR3 bases are TGTGCCAGCAGAGCCTTTAGCGGGGGGGGCGCTGAGCAGTTCTTC. This sequence encodes CASRAFSGGGAEQFF.

This sequence joins TRBV9 and TRBJ2-3; 10 positions match TRBD2. The CDR3 sequence is 17 residues long. The germline V gene encodes CDR1 SGDLS and CDR2 YYNGEE. V gave up 3 bases and J gave up 3 bases; unmatched junction bases: 10. This chain's CDR3 is CASSATAGTSATDTQYF. CDR3 sequence (DNA): TGTGCCAGCAGCGCCACCGCCGGGACTAGCGCAACAGATACGCAGTATTTT.

This rearrangement joins TRBV7-9 to TRBJ1-2; D gene uncertain. This CDR3 region has 15 residues. CDR1 is SEHNR and CDR2 is FQNEAQ in the germline V gene (reference sequence). V was shortened by 5 bases and J by 6 bases, with 19 bases between the two germline ends. The CDR3 protein is CASSASGREGNGYTF. CDR3 DNA: TGTGCCAGCAGCGCCTCGGGCCGGGAGGGTAATGGCTACACCTTC.

This clone turned up a few times. This rearrangement joins TRBV19 to TRBJ2-7, with D possibly TRBD1 on 7 matching bases. The CDR3 contains 14 residues. CDR1 is LNHDA and CDR2 is SQIVND in the germline V gene (reference sequence). Trimming shortened V by 4 bases and J by 1 base, and 11 bases separated the two germline ends. This chain's CDR3 is CASSKTGRSYEQYF. The CDR3 bases are TGTGCCAGTAGTAAGACAGGGAGGTCCTACGAGCAGTACTTC. Full variable domain (missing parts from reference TRBV19 and TRBJ2-7): DGGITQSPKYLFRKEGQNVTLSCEQNLNHDAMYWYRQDPGQGLRLIYYSQIVNDFQKGDIAEGYSVSREKKESFPLTVTSAQKNPTAFYLCASSKTGRSYEQYFGPGTRLTVT.

The chain couples TRBV30 to TRBJ1-4, with D perhaps TRBD1 (5 bases). The V gene lost 2 bases and the J gene lost 8 bases, with 15 bases spanning the gap. This CDR3 is built from 14 residues. Germline V gene data show CDR1 as GTSNPN and CDR2 as SVGIG (reference sequence). The CDR3 DNA sequence: TGTGCCTGGAGTTCGACGGGGGTTTGGGAAAAACTGTTTTTT. It yields the protein CAWSSTGVWEKLFF. Combining the CDR3 with reference TRBV30 and TRBJ1-4 gives the whole variable domain SQTIHQWPATLVQPVGSPLSLECTVEGTSNPNLYWYRQAAGRGLQLLFYSVGIGQISSEVPQNLSASRPQDRQFILSSKKLLLSDSGFYLCAWSSTGVWEKLFFGSGTQLSVL.

The chain links TRBV7-9 to TRBJ1-1; D call uncertain. This CDR3 is built from 13 residues. The germline V gene has CDR1 SEHNR and CDR2 FQNEAQ (reference sequence). V shed 5 bases and J shed 5 bases, with 12 bases lying between them. Here the CDR3 DNA reads TGTGCCAGCAGCACCCGATCCCTGACTGAAGCTTTCTTT. Translating it yields CASSTRSLTEAFF.

The chain has TRBV28 and TRBJ2-2; D gene ambiguous. Germline V gene lookup returns CDR1 MDHEN and CDR2 SYDVKM. The CDR3 has 12 residues. V was trimmed by 6 bases and J by 7 bases, leaving 9 bases between them. The CDR3 DNA reads as TGTGCCAGCAGAATTTGGGGCGGGGAGCTGTTTTTT. It specifies CASRIWGGELFF.

The V gene is TRBV5-1, the J gene TRBJ2-3; D possibly corresponds to TRBD2 (5 bases). This CDR3 spans 14 amino acids. The V end was cut by 1 base, the J end by 6 bases, with 12 bases between. Germline V gene data show CDR1 as SGHRS and CDR2 as YFSETQ. CDR3: CASSLSGIRDTQYF. The CDR3 bases are TGCGCCAGCAGCTTGTCGGGGATAAGGGATACGCAGTATTTT. Filled out from reference TRBV5-1 and TRBJ2-3, the complete variable domain reads KAGVTQTPRYLIKTRGQQVTLSCSPISGHRSVSWYQQTPGQGLQFLFEYFSETQRNKGNFPGRFSGRQFSNSRSEMNVSTLELGDSALYLCASSLSGIRDTQYFGPGTRLTVL.